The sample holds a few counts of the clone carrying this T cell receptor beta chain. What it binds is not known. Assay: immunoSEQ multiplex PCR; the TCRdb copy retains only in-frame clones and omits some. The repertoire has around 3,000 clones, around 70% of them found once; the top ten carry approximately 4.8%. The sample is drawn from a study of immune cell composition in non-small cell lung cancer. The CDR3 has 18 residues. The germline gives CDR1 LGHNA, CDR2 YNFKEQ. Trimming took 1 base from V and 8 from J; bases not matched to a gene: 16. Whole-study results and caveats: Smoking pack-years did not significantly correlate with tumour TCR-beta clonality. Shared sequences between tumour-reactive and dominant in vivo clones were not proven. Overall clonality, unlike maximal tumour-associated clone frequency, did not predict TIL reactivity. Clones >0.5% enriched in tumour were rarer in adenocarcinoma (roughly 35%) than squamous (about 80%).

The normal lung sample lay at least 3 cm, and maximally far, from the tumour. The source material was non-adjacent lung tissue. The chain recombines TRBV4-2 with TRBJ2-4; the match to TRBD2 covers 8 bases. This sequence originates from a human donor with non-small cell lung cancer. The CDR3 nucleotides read TGTGCCAGCAGCCAAGGGGCTGGTCGGGGGGGCCAAGGAGACATTCAGTACTTC. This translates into CASSQGAGRGGQGDIQYF.